These 11 T cell receptor beta chains share one sample of origin, sequenced in a study of T cell repertoires in cytomegalovirus infection. These receptors are not linked to any known antigen. TCRdb independently ran MiXCR on the reads; one entry per CDR3 protein. The table records fewer than 1,000,000 distinct CDR3 sequences, approximately 30% of them present only once. The sequenced sample was cultured CD8+ T cells from PBMCs, obtained from culture after CMV antigen stimulation. The receptors here all came from a human donor in good health (CMV status not recorded). Some clones in this sample may be carry-over from other donors' samples.

This clonotype has ten or more counts. The CDR3 DNA follows: TGTGCCAGCAGCTTAGAGGCTCCTACACCCGAGGGGACAGGGGCTCCACCTCCGAACACTGAAGCTTTCTTT. It translates to CASSLEAPTPEGTGAPPPNTEAFF. V is TRBV7-4 and J is TRBJ1-1, with 10 bases aligning to TRBD1. This CDR3 spans 24 amino acids. Looked up from germline, CDR1 is SGHVT and CDR2 is SQSDAQ. J was trimmed by 1 base and V by 1 base; bases with no gene match: 27.

This clonotype was recorded at least ten times. V usage is TRBV25-1 and J usage is TRBJ2-5, with D unresolved. Trimming cost V 3 bases and J 5 bases, with 4 bases left between them. Germline CDR1 is MGHDK and CDR2 is SYGVNS. CDR3 length equals 11 residues. The CDR3 is CASSDEETQYF. As DNA, the CDR3 is TGTGCCAGCAGTGATGAGGAGACCCAGTACTTC.

The V and J genes are TRBV5-4 and TRBJ2-2; D may be TRBD2 (6 bases). The germline V and J ends were trimmed by 4 bases and 6 bases, with 19 bases remaining between them. The germline CDR1 and CDR2 sequences are SGHNT and YYREEE (reference sequence). The CDR3 length is 16 residues. In DNA form, the CDR3 reads TGTGCCAGCAGCCCTATCCAAGGGGACTTTCCCGGGGAGCTGTTTTTT. It codes for CASSPIQGDFPGELFF.

V usage is TRBV6-5 and J usage is TRBJ1-1; D is unclear. Trimming pared 5 bases from V and 7 bases from J, leaving 8 bases between. The CDR3 runs to 11 residues. Germline CDR1 reads MNHEY; CDR2 reads SVGAGI. The CDR3 DNA follows: TGTGCCAGCAGTACTCGGTTTGAAGCTTTCTTT. Its protein product is CASSTRFEAFF.

V and J are TRBV4-2 and TRBJ1-6; 8 bases match TRBD1. Germline V gene data show CDR1 as LGHNA and CDR2 as YNFKEQ. The junction had 3 bases not matched to a gene; V was cut back by 0 bases and J by 2 bases. There are 17 residues in the CDR3. The CDR3 DNA reads TGTGCCAGCAGCCAAGATCCAGGGGGCCCCTATAATTCACCCCTCCACTTT. Its translation is CASSQDPGGPYNSPLHF.

This clonotype has just a few counts. The V and J genes are TRBV11-2 and TRBJ2-1; maybe TRBD1 (5 bases). The CDR3 loop spans 16 amino acids. From germline, CDR1 is SGHAT and CDR2 FQNNGV. The V end lost 0 bases, the J end lost 1 base, and 10 bases lay between the germline ends. The CDR3 protein is CASSLDLGRSYNEQFF. The CDR3 bases are TGTGCCAGCAGCTTAGATCTGGGGCGTTCCTACAATGAGCAGTTCTTC. Supplemented by reference TRBV11-2 and TRBJ2-1, the full variable domain reads EAGVAQSPRYKIIEKRQSVAFWCNPISGHATLYWYQQILGQGPKLLIQFQNNGVVDDSQLPKDRFSAERLKGVDSTLKIQPAKLEDSAVYLCASSLDLGRSYNEQFFGPGTRLTVL.

This chain links TRBV28 with TRBJ2-3; 8 positions match TRBD2. Germline loops: CDR1 MDHEN, CDR2 SYDVKM. The V and J ends lost 6 bases and 0 bases, in that order; junction bases with no gene match: 8. The CDR3 runs to 16 residues. The CDR3 sequence: CASRQLAASSTDTQYF. CDR3 nucleotides: TGTGCCAGCAGGCAACTAGCGGCGTCTAGCACAGATACGCAGTATTTT.

The V call is TRBV7-6, the J call TRBJ1-1; the D is unclear. This CDR3 region has 16 residues. With 4 bases removed from V and 0 bases from J, the gap between germline ends came to 15 bases. In germline, CDR1 is SGHVS, CDR2 FNYEAQ. CDR3 sequence: CASSSPQPELNTEAFF. DNA for the CDR3: TGTGCCAGCAGCTCCCCCCAGCCGGAACTGAACACTGAAGCTTTCTTT.

This clonotype has a count of ten or more. The V and J genes are TRBV7-6 and TRBJ2-1, with 13 bases aligning to TRBD2. The CDR3 runs 18 residues. With 0 bases clipped from V and 0 bases from J, the junction kept 2 bases outside the gene matches. The germline V gene encodes CDR1 SGHVS and CDR2 FNYEAQ. The CDR3 sequence: CASSLARLAGGSYNEQFF. As DNA, the CDR3 is TGTGCCAGCAGCTTAGCCCGACTAGCGGGGGGCTCCTACAATGAGCAGTTCTTC.

This clonotype was counted a few times. The chain carries TRBV6-5 and TRBJ1-2, with a tentative D call TRBD1 (5 bases). V lost 0 bases and J lost 5, with 16 bases in between. CDR1 is MNHEY, CDR2 SVGAGI, per germline. This CDR3 contains 16 residues. The CDR3, as DNA: TGTGCCAGCAGTTACTCGCTTGGGGGAACGCCTTATGGCTACACCTTC. Translating it yields CASSYSLGGTPYGYTF.

The chain employs TRBV19 and TRBJ1-6; no definite D call. The CDR3 contains 15 residues. Trimming pared 5 bases from V and 7 bases from J, leaving 15 bases between. CDR1 and CDR2 from the germline V gene are LNHDA and SQIVND (reference sequence). The CDR3 bases are TGTGCCAGTAGTGTCTCCTACGCCCCCAATTCACCCCTCCACTTT. Translated: CASSVSYAPNSPLHF.